There are a few counts of the clone carrying this TCR beta chain. Between the trimmed V and J ends, which lost 3 bases and 2 bases, there was a span of 7 bases. The CDR3 contains 13 residues. Germline CDR1 and CDR2: MNHEY and SMNVEV (reference sequence). This table comes from immunoSEQ multiplex PCR, and its TCRdb copy is limited to in-frame clones, with some not included. The profile shows approximately 110,000 clones, approximately 90% of them singletons. The data belong to a study of T cell responses to AZD1222 COVID-19 vaccine. This receptor was obtained from an adult in good health. The rearrangement links TRBV27 to TRBJ1-1; D is unclear. The specimen comprised peripheral blood, sampled on day 0 of AZD1222 vaccination. This chain's CDR3 is CASSFFGNTEAFF. CDR3 DNA: TGTGCCAGCAGTTTTTTCGGAAACACTGAAGCTTTCTTT.